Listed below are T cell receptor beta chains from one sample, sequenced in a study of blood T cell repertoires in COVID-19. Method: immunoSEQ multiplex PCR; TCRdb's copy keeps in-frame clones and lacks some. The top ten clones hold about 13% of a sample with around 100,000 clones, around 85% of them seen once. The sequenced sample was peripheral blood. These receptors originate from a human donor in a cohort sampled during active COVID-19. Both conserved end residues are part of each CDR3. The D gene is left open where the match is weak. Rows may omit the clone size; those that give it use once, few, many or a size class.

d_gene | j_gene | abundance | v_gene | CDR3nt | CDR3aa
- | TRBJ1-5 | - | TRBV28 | TGTGCCAGCAGTCCGCGAGGGCCCCAGCATTTT | CASSPRGPQHF
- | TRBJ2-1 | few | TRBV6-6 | TGTGCCAGCAGGGTAGGGGAAAATGAGCAGTTCTTC | CASRVGENEQFF
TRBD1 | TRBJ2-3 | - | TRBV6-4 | TGTGCCAGCAGTGGGGGACAGAGCACAGATACGCAGTATTTT | CASSGGQSTDTQYF
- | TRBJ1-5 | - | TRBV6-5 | TGTGCCAGCAGTTACTCGCACGGTGGCAATCAGCCCCAGCATTTT | CASSYSHGGNQPQHF
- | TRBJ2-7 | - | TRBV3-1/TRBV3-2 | TGTGCCAGTCAAGCGGGCTCCTACGAGCAGTACTTC | CASQAGSYEQYF
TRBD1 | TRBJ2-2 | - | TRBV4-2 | TGTGCCAGCAGCCCGCGGACAGGTTACACCGGGGAGCTGTTTTTT | CASSPRTGYTGELFF
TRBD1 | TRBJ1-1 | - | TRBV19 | TGTGCCAGTAGTATCGACAGGGGGGGCACTGAAGCTTTCTTT | CASSIDRGGTEAFF
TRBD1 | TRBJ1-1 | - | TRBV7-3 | TGTGCCAGCAGCCAACAGGGGACTTCCAGTTTGACTGAAGCTTTCTTT | CASSQQGTSSLTEAFF
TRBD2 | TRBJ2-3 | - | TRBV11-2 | TGTGCCAGCAGCTCCCGCCCCGGACTAGCCCCAGATACGCAGTATTTT | CASSSRPGLAPDTQYF
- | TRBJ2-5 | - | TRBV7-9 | TGTGCCAGCAGCTTAACAGGGAAGCAGACCCAGTACTTC | CASSLTGKQTQYF
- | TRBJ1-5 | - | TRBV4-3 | TGCGCCAGCAGCCAAGATCGAGGATGGCAGCCCCAGCATTTT | CASSQDRGWQPQHF
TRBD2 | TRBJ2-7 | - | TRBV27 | TGTGCCAGCAGTCCCGGGACTAGCACCACCTACGAGCAGTACTTC | CASSPGTSTTYEQYF
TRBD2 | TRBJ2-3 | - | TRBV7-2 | TGTGCCAGCAGCTGGGGTTTAGTTAGCGGGGGGGCTGGAGATACGCAGTATTTT | CASSWGLVSGGAGDTQYF
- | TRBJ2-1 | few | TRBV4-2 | TGTGCCAGCAGCCAAGATCTGGGACTCAATGAGCAGTTCTTC | CASSQDLGLNEQFF
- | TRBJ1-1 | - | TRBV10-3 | TGTGCCATCCAAGGGGGGGGACCGACAAACACTGAAGCTTTCTTT | CAIQGGGPTNTEAFF
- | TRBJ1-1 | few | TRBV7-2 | TGTGCCAGCAGCTCAATCAGGACATTTAACACTGAAGCTTTCTTT | CASSSIRTFNTEAFF
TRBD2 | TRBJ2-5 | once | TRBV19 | TGTGCCAGTAGTGGGAGGGCTATCCAAGAGACCCAGTACTTC | CASSGRAIQETQYF
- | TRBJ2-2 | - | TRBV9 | TGTGCCAGCAGCGTAGGACAGTCGAACACCGGGGAGCTGTTTTTT | CASSVGQSNTGELFF
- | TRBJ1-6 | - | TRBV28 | TGTGCCAGCAGTTCCCCCGATCGCAGGGGTTCACCCCTCCACTTT | CASSSPDRRGSPLHF
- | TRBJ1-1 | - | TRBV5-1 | TGCGCCAGCAGCTTGAGCACGGGCACTGAAGCTTTCTTT | CASSLSTGTEAFF
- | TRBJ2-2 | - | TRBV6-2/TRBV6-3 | TGTGCCAGCAGTTCCAGGGCGGGGACAGCCGGGGAGCTGTTTTTT | CASSSRAGTAGELFF
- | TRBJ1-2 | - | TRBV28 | TGTGCCAGCAGTCTTAATGGCTACACCTTC | CASSLNGYTF
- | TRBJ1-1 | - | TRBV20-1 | TGCAGTGCTGGGGCGGACACTGAAGCTTTCTTT | CSAGADTEAFF
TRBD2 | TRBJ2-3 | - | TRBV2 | TGTGCCAGCAGGGTAGCGGGGGGGCCGGGAGATACGCAGTATTTT | CASRVAGGPGDTQYF
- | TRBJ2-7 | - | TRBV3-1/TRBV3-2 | TGTGCCAGCAGCCAAGGGAACAGGGTGAGCGAGCAGTACTTC | CASSQGNRVSEQYF
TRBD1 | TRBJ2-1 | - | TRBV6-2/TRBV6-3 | TGTGCCAGCAGTTACCGTCCGGACAGGGTCAATGAGCAGTTCTTC | CASSYRPDRVNEQFF
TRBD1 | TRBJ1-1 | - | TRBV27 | TGTGCCAGCAGTCTCACACCGGACAGGCCCGTGTTCTTT | CASSLTPDRPVFF
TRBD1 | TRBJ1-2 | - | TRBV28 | TGTGCCAGCAGTTCCCAGGGTCCGACAGGGGTAACTTATGGCTACACCTTC | CASSSQGPTGVTYGYTF
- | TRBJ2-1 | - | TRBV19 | TGTGCCAGTAGCGGGGTAATATACAATGAGCAGTTCTTC | CASSGVIYNEQFF
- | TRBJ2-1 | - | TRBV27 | TGTGCCAGCAGTTTATCGCCAGTTAATGAGCAGTTCTTC | CASSLSPVNEQFF
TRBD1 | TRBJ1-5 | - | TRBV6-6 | TGTGCCAGCAGTACAGGGGCCGGTAATCAGCCCCAGCATTTT | CASSTGAGNQPQHF
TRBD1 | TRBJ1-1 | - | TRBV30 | TGTGCCGGGACAGGGGTGAGCAACACTGAAGCTTTCTTT | CAGTGVSNTEAFF
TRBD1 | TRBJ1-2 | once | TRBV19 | TGTGCCAGTAGTATAACGGGACAGGGGACCCTCTATGGCTACACCTTC | CASSITGQGTLYGYTF
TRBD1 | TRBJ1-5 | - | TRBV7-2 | TGTGCCAGCAGCTTTACAGGGGCCGCAGGACAGCCCCAGCATTTT | CASSFTGAAGQPQHF
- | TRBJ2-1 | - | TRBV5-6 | TGTGCCAGCAGCTTGCAAGGGGACTCTTCACGGTCCTACAATGAGCAGTTCTTC | CASSLQGDSSRSYNEQFF
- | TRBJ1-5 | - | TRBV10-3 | TGTGCCATCAGTGAGTCGATCCAGGCGGGGGGCAATCAGCCCCAGCATTTT | CAISESIQAGGNQPQHF